This TCR beta chain was identified in a study of T cell responses to AZD1222 COVID-19 vaccine. Regarding the study as a whole: Targets within unmutated variant regions were reportedly found for nearly half of spike-specific TCRs. Among AZD1222 vaccinees, only 6 or 7 were seropositive at baseline. Spike as a whole was targeted by vaccine-associated CD4 TCRs, dominant at 160-218 and 743-854.

Measured with immunoSEQ multiplex PCR; TCRdb has only the in-frame clones, and not every one. The sample shows approximately 150,000 clones, over 85% of them seen only once. Notes on this clone: The antigen remains unidentified.

Germline CDR1 reads SNHLY; CDR2 reads FYNNEI. Trimming cost V 11 bases and J 3 bases; bases outside gene matches: 12. This CDR3 spans 14 amino acids. This sequence originates from an adult in good health. This chain joins TRBV2 and TRBJ2-7, with 8 bases lining up with TRBD1. The material sequenced was peripheral blood, taken on day 0 of AZD1222 vaccination. Here the CDR3 reads CACNGRGPLYEQYF. Written as DNA, the CDR3 is TGTGCCTGCAACGGCAGGGGGCCCCTCTACGAGCAGTACTTC.